These 4 T cell receptor beta chains were all obtained from the same sample, sequenced in a study of T-cell memory formation after mild COVID-19. One entry per CDR3 protein results from TCRdb running MiXCR on the 5' RACE reads. The sample lists hundreds of thousands of distinct CDR3 sequences; around a quarter were seen once. Source material: PBMCs or a T cell subset sorted from them (not recorded which). The receptors shown here come from an adult woman who had mild COVID-19 (a few samples of this study predate the infection). Cell type and time point are not known.

The table lists this clonotype with a few counts. The chain couples TRBV12-3 or TRBV12-4 to TRBJ2-6, with D unclear. The CDR3 is 13 amino acids. Trimming removed 7 bases at V and 1 base at J, with 5 bases between. CDR3: CASKISGANVLTF. CDR3 coding DNA: TGTGCCAGCAAGATATCTGGGGCCAACGTCCTGACTTTC.

The gene calls are TRBV29-1 and TRBJ2-1; perhaps TRBD1 as D (5 bases). Trimming removed 3 bases at V and 6 bases at J, with 18 bases between. Germline assignment: CDR1 SQVTM and CDR2 ANQGSEA. The CDR3 sequence is 15 residues long. The CDR3 reads CSVEGLPDTGNEQFF. The CDR3 bases are TGCAGCGTTGAGGGTCTACCGGACACGGGCAATGAGCAGTTCTTC.

The chain employs TRBV20-1 and TRBJ2-5; possible D gene TRBD1, 6 bases. CDR1 is DFQATT, CDR2 SNEGSKA, per germline (reference sequence). The CDR3 contains 15 residues. V lost 6 bases and J lost 5, with 22 bases in between. The CDR3 region is CSALPRGRGGETQYF. In DNA form, the CDR3 reads TGCAGTGCGCTCCCCAGGGGCCGCGGTGGGGAGACCCAGTACTTC.

V gene TRBV12-3 or TRBV12-4 combines with J gene TRBJ1-1; TRBD1 might be the D (5 bases). This CDR3 has 14 residues. Trimming cost V 2 bases and J 4 bases, with 11 bases left between them. This CDR3 reads CASSLSGRGTEAFF. In nucleotides, the CDR3 is TGTGCCAGCAGTTTATCGGGGAGGGGCACTGAAGCTTTCTTT.